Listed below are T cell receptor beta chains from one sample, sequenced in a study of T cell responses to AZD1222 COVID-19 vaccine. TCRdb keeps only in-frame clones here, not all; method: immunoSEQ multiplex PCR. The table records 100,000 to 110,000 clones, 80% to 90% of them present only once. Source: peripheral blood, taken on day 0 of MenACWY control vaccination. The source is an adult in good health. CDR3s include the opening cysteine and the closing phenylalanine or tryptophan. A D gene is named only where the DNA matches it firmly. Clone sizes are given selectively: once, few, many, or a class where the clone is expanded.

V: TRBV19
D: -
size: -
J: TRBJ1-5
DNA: TGTGCCAGTAGTATGGCTTTCTCCAGTGGCAATCAGCCCCAGCATTTT
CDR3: CASSMAFSSGNQPQHF

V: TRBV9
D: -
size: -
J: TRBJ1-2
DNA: TGTGCCAGCAGCGCTCTTACTAACTATGGCTACACCTTC
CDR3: CASSALTNYGYTF

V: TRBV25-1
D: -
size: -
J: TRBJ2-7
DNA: TGTGCCAGCAGTGGGCGGGACCCTCCGTCCGAGCAGTACTTC
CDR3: CASSGRDPPSEQYF

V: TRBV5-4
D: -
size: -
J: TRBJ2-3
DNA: TGTGCCAGCAGCAGAATAGGGGTTCGTCCAGATACGCAGTATTTT
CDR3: CASSRIGVRPDTQYF

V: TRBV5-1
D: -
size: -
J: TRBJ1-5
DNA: TGCGCCAGCAGCTTGGATTGGGGGGCTAATCAGCCCCAGCATTTT
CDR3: CASSLDWGANQPQHF

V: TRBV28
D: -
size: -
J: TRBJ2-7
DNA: TGTGCCAGCAGTTGGCAGGGCTCCTACGAGCAGTACTTC
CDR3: CASSWQGSYEQYF

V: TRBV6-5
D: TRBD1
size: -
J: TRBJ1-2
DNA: TGTGCCAGCAGTCGTCGGACAGGGGGCGGCTATGGCTACACCTTC
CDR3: CASSRRTGGGYGYTF

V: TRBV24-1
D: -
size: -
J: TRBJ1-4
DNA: TGTGCCACGTCGGCGGGGGGCGGTAATGAAAAACTGTTTTTT
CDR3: CATSAGGGNEKLFF

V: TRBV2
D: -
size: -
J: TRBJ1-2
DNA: TGTGCCAGCAGTGAGACCGGTCAACTCTATGGCTACACCTTC
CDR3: CASSETGQLYGYTF

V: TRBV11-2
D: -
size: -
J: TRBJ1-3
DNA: TGTGCCAGCAGCTTATTCCTTGGGGCGGGAAACACCATATATTTT
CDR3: CASSLFLGAGNTIYF

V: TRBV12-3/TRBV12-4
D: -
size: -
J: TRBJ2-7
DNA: TGTGCCAGCAGAATGGACAGTTACTACGAGCAGTACTTC
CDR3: CASRMDSYYEQYF

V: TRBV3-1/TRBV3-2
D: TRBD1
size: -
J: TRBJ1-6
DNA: TGTGCCAGCAGCCAAGTCTCAGGGGGTAATTCACCCCTCCACTTT
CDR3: CASSQVSGGNSPLHF

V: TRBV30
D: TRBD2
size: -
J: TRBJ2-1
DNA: TGTGCCTGGAGTGGAGATGGTAGCGGGAGCTACAATGAGCAGTTCTTC
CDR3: CAWSGDGSGSYNEQFF

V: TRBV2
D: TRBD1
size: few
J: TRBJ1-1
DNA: TGTGCCAGCAGGGACAGGGTGGACACTGAAGCTTTCTTT
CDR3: CASRDRVDTEAFF

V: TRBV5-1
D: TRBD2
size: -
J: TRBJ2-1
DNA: TGCGCCAGCAGCTTGCGGTCCAGCGGGGATTACAATGAGCAGTTCTTC
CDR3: CASSLRSSGDYNEQFF

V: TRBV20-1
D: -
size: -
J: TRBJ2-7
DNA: TGCAGTGCTAGATTATACAGGGAGGAGTACTTC
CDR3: CSARLYREEYF

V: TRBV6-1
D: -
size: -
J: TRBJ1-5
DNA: TGTGCCAGCAGTGAAAGGCCAGGGTATAGCAATCAGCCCCAGCATTTT
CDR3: CASSERPGYSNQPQHF

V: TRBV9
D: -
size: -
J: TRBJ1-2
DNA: TGTGCCAGCACCACCGCAGGGAGGGAAAACTATGGCTACACCTTC
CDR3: CASTTAGRENYGYTF

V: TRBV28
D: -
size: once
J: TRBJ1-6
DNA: TGTGCCAGCAGTACCCCTCGGGAGTATTTGCTTAATAATTCACCCCTCCACTTT
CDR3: CASSTPREYLLNNSPLHF

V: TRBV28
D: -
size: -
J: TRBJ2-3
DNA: -
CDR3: CASTSGEGTDTQYF

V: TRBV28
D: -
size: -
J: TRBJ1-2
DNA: TGTGCCAGCAGTCCCCCAGACAGTGGCTATGGCTACACCTTC
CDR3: CASSPPDSGYGYTF

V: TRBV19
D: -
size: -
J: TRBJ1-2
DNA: TGTGCCAGTAGTATTAGGGCAGCCAACTATGGCTACACCTTC
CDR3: CASSIRAANYGYTF

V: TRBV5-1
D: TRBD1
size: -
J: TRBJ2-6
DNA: TGCGCCAGCAGCTGGACAGGGGCTGGGGCCAACGTCCTGACTTTC
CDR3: CASSWTGAGANVLTF

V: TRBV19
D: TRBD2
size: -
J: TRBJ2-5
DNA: TGTGCCAGTAGTCCCAGGACTAGCGGGGGGGCGGAGACCCAGTACTTC
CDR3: CASSPRTSGGAETQYF

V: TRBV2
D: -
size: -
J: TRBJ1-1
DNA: TGTGCCAGCGGTCGGATGAACACTGAAGCTTTCTTT
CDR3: CASGRMNTEAFF

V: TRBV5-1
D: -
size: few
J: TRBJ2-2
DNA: TGCGCCAGCAGCTTGGGACAGAGGGACACCGGGGAGCTGTTTTTT
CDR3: CASSLGQRDTGELFF

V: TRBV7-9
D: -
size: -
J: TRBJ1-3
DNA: TGTGCCAGCAGCTTAAGGACAGCTGGAAACACCATATATTTT
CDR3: CASSLRTAGNTIYF

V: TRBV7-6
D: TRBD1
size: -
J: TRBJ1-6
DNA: TGTGCCAGCAGCCCCCGACAGGGTCACTATAATTCACCCCTCCACTTT
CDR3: CASSPRQGHYNSPLHF

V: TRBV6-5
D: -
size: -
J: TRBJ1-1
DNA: TGTGCCAGCAGTTACTCAAGAGGGGTGGGAGCTTTCTTT
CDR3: CASSYSRGVGAFF

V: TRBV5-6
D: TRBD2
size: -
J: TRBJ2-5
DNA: TGTGCCAGCAGCACAGGGACTAGCGGGGCGGGATCCCAGTACTTC
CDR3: CASSTGTSGAGSQYF

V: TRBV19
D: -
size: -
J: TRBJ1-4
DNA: TGTGCCAGTAGTATCCGGGTAGGAACTAATGAAAAACTGTTTTTT
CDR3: CASSIRVGTNEKLFF

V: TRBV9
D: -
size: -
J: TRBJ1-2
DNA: TGTGCCAGCAGCGTAGGGGGGCGGGATGGCTACACCTTC
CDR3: CASSVGGRDGYTF

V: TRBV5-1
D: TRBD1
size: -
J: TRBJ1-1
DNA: TGCGCCAGCAGCTTGGGGACAGGATATGAAGCTTTCTTT
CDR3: CASSLGTGYEAFF

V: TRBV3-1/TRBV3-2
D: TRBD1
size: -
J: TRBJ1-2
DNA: TGTGCCAGCAGCCAAGGCCCTACAGGGGGCGGCTATGGCTACACCTTC
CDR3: CASSQGPTGGGYGYTF

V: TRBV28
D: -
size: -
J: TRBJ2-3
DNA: TGTGCCAGCAGTTTCCCGGGAGCACGCACAGATACGCAGTATTTT
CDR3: CASSFPGARTDTQYF

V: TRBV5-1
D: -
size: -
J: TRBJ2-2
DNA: TGCGCCAGCAGCCCCGTTTGGGGGGCGGTGAACACCGGGGAGCTGTTTTTT
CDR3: CASSPVWGAVNTGELFF

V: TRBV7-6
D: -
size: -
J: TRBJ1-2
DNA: TGTGCCAGCAGCTCCGGGGGCTATGGCTACACCTTC
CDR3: CASSSGGYGYTF

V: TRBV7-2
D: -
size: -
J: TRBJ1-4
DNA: TGTGCCAGCAGCCCCTTCAGTGCAACTAATGAAAAACTGTTTTTT
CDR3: CASSPFSATNEKLFF

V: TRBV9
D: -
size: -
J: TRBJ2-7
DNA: TGTGCCAGCAGCGTAGCTACGGGGGCCCAGCAGTACTTC
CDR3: CASSVATGAQQYF

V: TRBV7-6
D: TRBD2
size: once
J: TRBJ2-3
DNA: TGTGCCAGCAGCTTAGCTCCTAGCGGGGGGGCTTTAGATACGCAGTATTTT
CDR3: CASSLAPSGGALDTQYF

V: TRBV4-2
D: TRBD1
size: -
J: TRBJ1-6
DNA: TGTGCCAGCAGCCAAGATTCCATAGACAGGGGGGGTTCACCCCTCCACTTT
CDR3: CASSQDSIDRGGSPLHF

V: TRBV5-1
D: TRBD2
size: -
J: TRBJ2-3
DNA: TGCGCCAGCAGCTTGGAGGGCGGGAGTTCAGATACGCAGTATTTT
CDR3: CASSLEGGSSDTQYF

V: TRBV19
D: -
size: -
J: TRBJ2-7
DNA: TGTGCCAGTAGTTCCCCGCAGGGGGGGGAGCAGTACTTC
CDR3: CASSSPQGGEQYF

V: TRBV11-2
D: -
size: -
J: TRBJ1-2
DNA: TGTGCCAGCAGCTTAGATGCCAGGGCTCACTATGGCTACACCTTC
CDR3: CASSLDARAHYGYTF

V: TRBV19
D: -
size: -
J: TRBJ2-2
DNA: TGTGCCAGTAGTATGGGGCCCGGGACTTCTTACACCGGGGAGCTGTTTTTT
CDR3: CASSMGPGTSYTGELFF

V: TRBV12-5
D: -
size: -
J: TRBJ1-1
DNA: TGTGCTAGTGGTTTGTTTAAGTTCGGGTCCGCACCAGAAGCTTTCTTT
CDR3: CASGLFKFGSAPEAFF

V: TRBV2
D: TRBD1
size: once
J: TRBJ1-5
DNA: TGTGCCAGCAGGACAGGGGGTCAGCCCCAGCATTTT
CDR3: CASRTGGQPQHF

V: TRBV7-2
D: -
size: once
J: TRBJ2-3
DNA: TGTGCCAGCAGCTTAGCCCTTCCGCGGGATACGCAGTATTTT
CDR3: CASSLALPRDTQYF

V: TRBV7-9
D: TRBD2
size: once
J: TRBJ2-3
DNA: TGTGCCAGCAGCTCGACTAGCGGTTCAGATACGCAGTATTTT
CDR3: CASSSTSGSDTQYF